These 5 T cell receptor beta chains were all obtained from the same sample, sequenced in a study of Ad26.COV2.S vaccination and SARS-CoV-2 variants. Only in-frame clones appear in the TCRdb table, and some are missing; sequencing was by immunoSEQ multiplex PCR. The table includes some 250,000 clones, roughly 88% detected once. Sample treatment: roughly 19 received Ad26.COV2.S at low or high dose, single or two shots; 5 received placebo; per-sample allocation not given. Material that was analyzed had been drawn on day 63 after the first vaccine or placebo injection. The sample in question was peripheral blood, obtained in a trial of Ad26.COV2.S vaccine versus placebo. These receptors originate from a person aged 18 to 59 who received the Ad26.COV2.S COVID-19 vaccine or a placebo.

This clone was detected only once. V gene TRBV9 combines with J gene TRBJ1-2; 9 nucleotides agree with TRBD1. V was pared by 6 bases and J by 11 bases, with 11 bases of the junction left unmatched. Germline-derived CDR1 and CDR2 are SGDLS and YYNGEE. This CDR3 is 13 amino acids long. DNA for the CDR3: TGTGCCAGCACCTCAGGGACAGGGACAAGTTACACCTTC. Translating gives CASTSGTGTSYTF. Using reference TRBV9 and TRBJ1-2 for the parts outside the CDR3, the full variable domain is DSGVTQTPKHLITATGQRVTLRCSPRSGDLSVYWYQQSLDQGLQFLIQYYNGEERAKGNILERFSAQQFPDLHSELNLSSLELGDSALYFCASTSGTGTSYTFGSGTRLTVV.

The chain carries TRBV10-3 and TRBJ1-2, with 7 bases that match TRBD1. V dropped 2 bases and J dropped 5; count of bases not matched to a gene: 2. The germline CDR1 and CDR2 sequences are ENHRY and SYGVKD. This CDR3 spans 13 amino acids. The CDR3 loop is CAISETGQYGYTF. CDR3 in DNA: TGTGCCATCAGTGAGACGGGACAGTATGGCTACACCTTC.

This chain links TRBV7-2 with TRBJ2-7, with 7 bases matching TRBD2. The length of the CDR3 is 14 residues. Germline CDR1 is SGHTA and CDR2 is FQGNSA. Trimming at V came to 4 bases and at J to 0 bases, leaving 3 bases not matched to a gene. The CDR3 reads CASSYGGSSYEQYF. CDR3 nucleotide sequence: TGTGCCAGCAGCTATGGCGGGAGCTCCTACGAGCAGTACTTC.

This sequence joins TRBV4-1 and TRBJ1-6, with D uncertain. Per germline, CDR1 MGHRA and CDR2 YSYEKL. Trimming stripped 2 bases from V and 0 bases from J, with 5 bases between. This CDR3 region has 15 residues. The CDR3 region is CASSQSSSYNSPLHF. CDR3 DNA: TGCGCCAGCAGCCAATCTAGCTCCTATAATTCACCCCTCCACTTT.

J is TRBJ2-7 and V is TRBV5-1; either TRBD1 or TRBD2 may fit D (7 bases each). The CDR3 is made up of 15 amino acids. The V end lost 4 bases, the J end lost 5 bases, and 19 bases lay between the germline ends. Germline CDR1 is SGHRS and CDR2 is YFSETQ. CDR3 coding DNA: TGCGCCAGCAGCATCGGGACTACAGGGGTCCACGAGCAGTACTTC. It yields the protein CASSIGTTGVHEQYF.